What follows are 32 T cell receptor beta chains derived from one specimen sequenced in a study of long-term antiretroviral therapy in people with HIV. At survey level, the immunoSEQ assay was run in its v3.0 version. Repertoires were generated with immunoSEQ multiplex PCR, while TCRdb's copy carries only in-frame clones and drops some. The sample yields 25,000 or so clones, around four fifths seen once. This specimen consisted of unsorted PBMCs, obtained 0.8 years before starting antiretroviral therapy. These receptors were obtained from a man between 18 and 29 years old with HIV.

The CDR3 region has the DNA TGTGCCAGCAGCTTAGAAGCTGAAAATGAGCAGTTCTTC. Translated, it gives CASSLEAENEQFF. The chain has TRBV7-2 and TRBJ2-1; D is ambiguous. Germline V gene sequence: CDR1 SGHTA, CDR2 FQGNSA. Between the trimmed V and J ends, which lost 1 base and 7 bases, there was a span of 8 bases. The CDR3 spans 13 residues.

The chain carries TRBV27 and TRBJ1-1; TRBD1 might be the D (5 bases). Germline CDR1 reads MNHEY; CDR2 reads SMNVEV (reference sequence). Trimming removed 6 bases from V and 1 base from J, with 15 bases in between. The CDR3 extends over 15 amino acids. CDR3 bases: TGTGCCAGCAGCCCCCAGGGTAGGGCGAACACTGAAGCTTTCTTT. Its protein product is CASSPQGRANTEAFF.

The CDR3 is CASSPVGTEAFF. CDR3 sequence (DNA): TGTGCCAGCAGCCCCGTCGGGACTGAAGCTTTCTTT. J is TRBJ1-1 and V is TRBV14; D gene unclear. Germline V gene sequence: CDR1 SGHDN, CDR2 FVKESK. Trimming removed 4 bases from V and 5 bases from J, with 8 bases in between. There are 12 residues in the CDR3.

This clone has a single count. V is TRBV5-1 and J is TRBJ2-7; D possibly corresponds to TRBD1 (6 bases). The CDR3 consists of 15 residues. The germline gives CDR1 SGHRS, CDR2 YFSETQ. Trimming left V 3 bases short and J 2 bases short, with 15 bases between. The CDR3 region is CASSWTTGMTYEQYF. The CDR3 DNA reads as TGCGCCAGCAGCTGGACCACAGGGATGACCTACGAGCAGTACTTC. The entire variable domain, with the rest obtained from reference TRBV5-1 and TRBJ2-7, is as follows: KAGVTQTPRYLIKTRGQQVTLSCSPISGHRSVSWYQQTPGQGLQFLFEYFSETQRNKGNFPGRFSGRQFSNSRSEMNVSTLELGDSALYLCASSWTTGMTYEQYFGPGTRLTVT.

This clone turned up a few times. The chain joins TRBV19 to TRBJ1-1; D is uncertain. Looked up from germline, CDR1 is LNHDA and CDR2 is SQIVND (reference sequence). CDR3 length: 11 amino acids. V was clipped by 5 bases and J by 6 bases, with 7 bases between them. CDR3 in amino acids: CASSGGPEAFF. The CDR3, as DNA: TGTGCCAGTAGTGGAGGGCCTGAAGCTTTCTTT.

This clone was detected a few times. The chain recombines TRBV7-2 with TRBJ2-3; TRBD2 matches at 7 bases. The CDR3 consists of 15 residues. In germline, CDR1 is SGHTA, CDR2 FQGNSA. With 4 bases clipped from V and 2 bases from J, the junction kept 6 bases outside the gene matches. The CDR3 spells CASSSWGGVTDTQYF. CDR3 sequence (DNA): TGTGCCAGCAGCTCTTGGGGGGGGGTCACAGATACGCAGTATTTT.

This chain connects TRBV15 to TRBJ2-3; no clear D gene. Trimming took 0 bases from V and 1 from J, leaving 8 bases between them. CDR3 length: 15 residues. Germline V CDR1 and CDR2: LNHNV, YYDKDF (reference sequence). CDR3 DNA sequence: TGTGCCACCAGCAGAGATTTAAGCGGCACAGATACGCAGTATTTT. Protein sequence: CATSRDLSGTDTQYF.

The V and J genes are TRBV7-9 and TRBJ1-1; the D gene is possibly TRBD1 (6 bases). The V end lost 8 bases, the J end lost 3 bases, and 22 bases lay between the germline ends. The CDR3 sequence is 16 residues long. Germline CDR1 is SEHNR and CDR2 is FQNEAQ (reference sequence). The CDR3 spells CASPGRGGRGYTEAFF. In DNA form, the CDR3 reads TGTGCCAGCCCCGGACGCGGGGGCCGAGGGTACACTGAAGCTTTCTTT.

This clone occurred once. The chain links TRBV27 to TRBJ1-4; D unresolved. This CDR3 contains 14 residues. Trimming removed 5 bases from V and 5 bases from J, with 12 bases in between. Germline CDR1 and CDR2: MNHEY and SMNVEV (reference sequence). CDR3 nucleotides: TGTGCCAGCAGTCCCGGGTTGGCAAATGAAAAACTGTTTTTT. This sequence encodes CASSPGLANEKLFF.

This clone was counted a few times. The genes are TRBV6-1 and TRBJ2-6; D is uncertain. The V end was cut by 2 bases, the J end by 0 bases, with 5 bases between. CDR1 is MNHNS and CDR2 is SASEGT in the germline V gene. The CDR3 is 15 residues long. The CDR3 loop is CASSESHSGANVLTF. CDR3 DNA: TGTGCCAGCAGTGAAAGTCACTCTGGGGCCAACGTCCTGACTTTC.

The DNA of the CDR3 is TGTGCCAGCAGTGAAGAGAGAGGGGGTCCCTACGAGCAGTACTTC. Translation gives CASSEERGGPYEQYF. The rearrangement uses TRBV6-1 and TRBJ2-7, with TRBD1 as a possible D gene (6 bases). V shed 1 base and J shed 2 bases, with 12 bases lying between them. Per germline, CDR1 MNHNS and CDR2 SASEGT. This CDR3 is 15 amino acids long.

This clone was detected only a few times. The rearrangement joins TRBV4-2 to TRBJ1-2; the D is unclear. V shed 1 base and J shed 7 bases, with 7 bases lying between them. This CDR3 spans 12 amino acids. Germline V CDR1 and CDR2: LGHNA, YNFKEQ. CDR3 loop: CASSQALSGYTF. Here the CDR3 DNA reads TGTGCCAGCAGCCAAGCGCTATCTGGCTACACCTTC.

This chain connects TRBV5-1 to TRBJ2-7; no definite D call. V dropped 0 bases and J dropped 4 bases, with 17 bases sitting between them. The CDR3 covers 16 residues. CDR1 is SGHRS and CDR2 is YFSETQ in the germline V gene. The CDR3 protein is CASSLANAVQKYEQYF. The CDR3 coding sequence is TGCGCCAGCAGCTTGGCCAATGCGGTCCAGAAATACGAGCAGTACTTC.

The CDR3, as DNA: TGTGCCACCACCCGGGACAACTACGAGCAGTACTTC. It yields the protein CATTRDNYEQYF. The rearrangement uses TRBV7-9 and TRBJ2-7; a weak D match, TRBD1 (6 bases). Trimming removed 10 bases at V and 3 bases at J, with 13 bases between. This CDR3 is 12 amino acids long. From germline, CDR1 is SEHNR and CDR2 FQNEAQ (reference sequence).

The CDR3 loop reads CASSPEGTSGYEQYF. The DNA of the CDR3 is TGTGCCAGCAGTCCCGAGGGGACTAGCGGCTACGAGCAGTACTTC. The chain employs TRBV6-5 and TRBJ2-7, with TRBD2 matching over 11 bases. CDR1 is MNHEY, CDR2 SVGAGI, per germline. There are 15 residues in the CDR3. Losses at the gene ends were 5 bases for V and 3 bases for J; bases not matched to a gene: 6.

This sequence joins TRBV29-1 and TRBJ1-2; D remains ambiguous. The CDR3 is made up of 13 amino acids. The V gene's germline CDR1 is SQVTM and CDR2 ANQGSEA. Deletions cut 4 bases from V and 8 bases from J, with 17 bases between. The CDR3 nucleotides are TGCAGCGTTGTCTGGACCCCGGAGGGCGGCTACACCTTC. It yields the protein CSVVWTPEGGYTF.

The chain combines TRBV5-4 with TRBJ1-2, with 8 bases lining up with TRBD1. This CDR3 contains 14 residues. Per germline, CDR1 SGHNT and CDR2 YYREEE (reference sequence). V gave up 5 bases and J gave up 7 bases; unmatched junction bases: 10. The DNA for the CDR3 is TGTGCCAGCAGACTTCCGGACAGGGCAACTGGCTACACCTTC. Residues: CASRLPDRATGYTF.

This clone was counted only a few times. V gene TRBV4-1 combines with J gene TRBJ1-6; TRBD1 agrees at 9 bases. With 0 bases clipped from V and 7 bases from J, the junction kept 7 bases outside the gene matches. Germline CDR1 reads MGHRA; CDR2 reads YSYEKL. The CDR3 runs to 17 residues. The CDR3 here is CASSQDWGDRENSPLHF. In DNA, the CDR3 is TGCGCCAGCAGCCAAGATTGGGGGGACAGGGAGAATTCACCCCTCCACTTT.

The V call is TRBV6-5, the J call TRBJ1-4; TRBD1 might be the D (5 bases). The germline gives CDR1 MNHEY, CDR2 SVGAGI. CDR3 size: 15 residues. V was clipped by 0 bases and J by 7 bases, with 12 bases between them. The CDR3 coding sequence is TGTGCCAGCAGTTACTCATCAGGGAAAGGTGAAAAACTGTTTTTT. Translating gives CASSYSSGKGEKLFF.

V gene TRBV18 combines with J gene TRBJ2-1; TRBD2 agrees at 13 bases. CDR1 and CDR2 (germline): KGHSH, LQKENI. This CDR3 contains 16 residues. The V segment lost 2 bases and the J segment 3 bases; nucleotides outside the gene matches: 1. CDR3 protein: CASSPTSGRDYNEQFF. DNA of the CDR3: TGTGCCAGCTCACCAACTAGCGGGAGGGACTACAATGAGCAGTTCTTC.

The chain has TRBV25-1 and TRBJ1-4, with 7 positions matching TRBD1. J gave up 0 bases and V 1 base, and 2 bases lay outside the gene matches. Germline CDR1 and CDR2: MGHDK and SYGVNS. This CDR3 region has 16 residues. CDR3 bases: TGTGCCAGCAGTGAATTCGGGACAGCAACTAATGAAAAACTGTTTTTT. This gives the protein CASSEFGTATNEKLFF.

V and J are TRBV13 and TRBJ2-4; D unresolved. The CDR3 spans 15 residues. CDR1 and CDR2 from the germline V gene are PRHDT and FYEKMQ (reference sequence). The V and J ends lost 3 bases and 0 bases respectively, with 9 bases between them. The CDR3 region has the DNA TGTGCCAGCAGCTTCGGCCTACTAGCCAAAAACATTCAGTACTTC. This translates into CASSFGLLAKNIQYF.

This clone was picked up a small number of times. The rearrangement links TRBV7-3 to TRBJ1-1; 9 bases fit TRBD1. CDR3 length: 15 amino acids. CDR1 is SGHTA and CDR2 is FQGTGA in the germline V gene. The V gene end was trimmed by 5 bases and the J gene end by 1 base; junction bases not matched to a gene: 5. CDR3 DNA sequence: TGTGCCAGCAGCAAGAACAGGGGGCAGAACACTGAAGCTTTCTTT. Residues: CASSKNRGQNTEAFF.

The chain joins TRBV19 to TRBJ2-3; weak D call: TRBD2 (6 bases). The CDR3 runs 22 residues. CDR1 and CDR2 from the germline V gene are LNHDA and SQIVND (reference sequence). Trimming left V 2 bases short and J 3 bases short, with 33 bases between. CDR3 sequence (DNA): TGTGCCAGTAGTATAAACTCGGGAGTTTTCACGACTACTACTGAAAAAACAGATACGCAGTATTTT. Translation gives CASSINSGVFTTTTEKTDTQYF.

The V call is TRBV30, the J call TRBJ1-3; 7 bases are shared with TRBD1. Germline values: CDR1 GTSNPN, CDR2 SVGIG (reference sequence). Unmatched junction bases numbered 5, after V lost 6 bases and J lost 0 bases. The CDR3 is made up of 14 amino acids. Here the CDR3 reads CACRQGVSGNTIYF. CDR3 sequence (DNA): TGTGCCTGCAGACAGGGTGTCTCTGGAAACACCATATATTTT.

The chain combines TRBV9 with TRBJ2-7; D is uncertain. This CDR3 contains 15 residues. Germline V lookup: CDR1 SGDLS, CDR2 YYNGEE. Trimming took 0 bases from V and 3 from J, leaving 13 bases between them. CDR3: CASSVGDFAHYEQYF. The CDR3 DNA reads TGTGCCAGCAGCGTAGGAGACTTCGCCCACTACGAGCAGTACTTC.

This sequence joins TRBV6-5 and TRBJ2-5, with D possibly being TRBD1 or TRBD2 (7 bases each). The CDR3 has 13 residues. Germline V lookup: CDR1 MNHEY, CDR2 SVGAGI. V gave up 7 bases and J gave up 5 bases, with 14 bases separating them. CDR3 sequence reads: CASTNRGGETQYF. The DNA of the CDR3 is TGTGCCAGCACAAACAGGGGAGGGGAGACCCAGTACTTC.

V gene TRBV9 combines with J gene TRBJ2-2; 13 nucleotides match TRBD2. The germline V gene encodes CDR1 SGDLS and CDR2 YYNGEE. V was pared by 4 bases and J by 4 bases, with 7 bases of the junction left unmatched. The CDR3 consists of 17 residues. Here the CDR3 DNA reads TGTGCCAGCAGCCTCACCGGGACTAGCGGGATCACCGGGGAGCTGTTTTTT. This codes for CASSLTGTSGITGELFF.

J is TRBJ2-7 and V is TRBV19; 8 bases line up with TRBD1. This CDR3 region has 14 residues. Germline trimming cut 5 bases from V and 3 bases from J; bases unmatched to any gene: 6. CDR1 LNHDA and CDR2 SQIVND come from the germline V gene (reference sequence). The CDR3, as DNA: TGTGCCAGTAGTGGGGACGGACAGGGCTACGAGCAGTACTTC. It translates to CASSGDGQGYEQYF.

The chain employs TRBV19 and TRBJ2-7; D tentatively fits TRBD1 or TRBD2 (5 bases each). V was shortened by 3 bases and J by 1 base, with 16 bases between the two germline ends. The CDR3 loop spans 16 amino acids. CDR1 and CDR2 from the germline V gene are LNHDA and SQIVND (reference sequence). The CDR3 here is CASSISGTGKSYEQYF. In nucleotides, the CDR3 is TGTGCCAGTAGTATCTCCGGGACGGGCAAGTCCTACGAGCAGTACTTC.

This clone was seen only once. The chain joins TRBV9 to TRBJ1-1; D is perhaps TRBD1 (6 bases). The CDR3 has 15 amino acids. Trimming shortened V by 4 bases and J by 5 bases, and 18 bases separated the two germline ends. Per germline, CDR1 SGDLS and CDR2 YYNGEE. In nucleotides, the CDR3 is TGTGCCAGCAGCCCCACTGGGGGGGCGGGAACTGAAGCTTTCTTT. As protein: CASSPTGGAGTEAFF.

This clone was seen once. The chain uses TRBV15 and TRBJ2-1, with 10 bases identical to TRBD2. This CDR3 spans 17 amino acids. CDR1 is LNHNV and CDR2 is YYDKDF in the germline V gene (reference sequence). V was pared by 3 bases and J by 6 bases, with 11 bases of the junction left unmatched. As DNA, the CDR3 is TGTGCCACCAGCAGCGTTTGGACCGGGACTAGCGTCAATGAGCAGTTCTTC. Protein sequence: CATSSVWTGTSVNEQFF. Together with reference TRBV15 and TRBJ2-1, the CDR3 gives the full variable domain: DAMVIQNPRYQVTQFGKPVTLSCSQTLNHNVMYWYQQKSSQAPKLLFHYYDKDFNNEADTPDNFQSRRPNTSFCFLDIRSPGLGDTAMYLCATSSVWTGTSVNEQFFGPGTRLTVL.